Each of the 7 T cell receptor beta chains below was sequenced from the same sample in a study of T-cell memory formation after mild COVID-19. TCRdb used MiXCR to reprocess the 5' RACE reads, holding one entry per CDR3 protein. Here the sample spans 300,000 to 400,000 distinct CDR3 sequences, about an eighth being singletons. Sequencing was performed on PBMCs or a T cell subset sorted from them (not recorded which). Receptor source: a man between 18 and 35 years old who had mild COVID-19 (a few samples of this study predate the infection). Cell type and time point are not known.

In nucleotides, the CDR3 is TGTGCCAGCACAAACAGGGTGAACACTGAAGCTTTCTTT. This sequence encodes CASTNRVNTEAFF. The rearrangement uses TRBV27 and TRBJ1-1; D is possibly TRBD1 (6 bases). This CDR3 region has 13 residues. Germline values: CDR1 MNHEY, CDR2 SMNVEV (reference sequence). V shed 7 bases and J shed 0 bases, with 9 bases lying between them.

This clonotype has just a few counts. J is TRBJ2-2 and V is TRBV24-1, with D perhaps assigned TRBD1 or TRBD2 (5 bases each). The V gene's germline CDR1 is KGHDR and CDR2 SFDVKD. This CDR3 comprises 12 residues. Between the trimmed V and J ends, which lost 9 bases and 7 bases, there was a span of 11 bases. CDR3 DNA sequence: TGTGCCACCGGAGGTAGGGGCGGGGAGCTGTTTTTT. Translation: CATGGRGGELFF.

The CDR3 region is CASSQAGTGQFF. Written as DNA, the CDR3 is TGTGCCAGCAGCCAGGCAGGGACCGGGCAGTTCTTC. V and J are TRBV3-1 and TRBJ2-1; D could derive from TRBD1 or TRBD2 (5 bases each). V lost 3 bases and J 12 bases, leaving 12 bases between the germline ends. Germline values: CDR1 LGHDT, CDR2 YNNKEL (reference sequence). The CDR3 spans 12 residues.

CDR3 region: CASRYTGTGSGYTF. CDR3 nucleotide sequence: TGCGCCAGCAGATATACCGGGACAGGTAGTGGCTACACCTTC. The V call is TRBV5-1, the J call TRBJ1-2, with 8 bases matching TRBD1. The CDR3 loop spans 14 amino acids. The trim removed 5 bases at V and 7 bases at J, leaving 10 bases unmatched. Germline lookup yields CDR1 SGHRS and CDR2 YFSETQ.

The sample holds a few counts of this clonotype. The rearrangement uses TRBV4-2 and TRBJ2-2; no clear D gene. Trimming removed 0 bases at V and 5 bases at J, with 4 bases between. The germline CDR1 and CDR2 sequences are LGHNA and YNFKEQ. The CDR3 length is 13 residues. The CDR3 here is CASSQDNTGELFF. The CDR3 nucleotides read TGTGCCAGCAGCCAAGACAATACCGGGGAGCTGTTTTTT.

Many counts were recorded for this clonotype. The rearrangement uses TRBV6-6 and TRBJ1-3, with 8 bases aligning to TRBD1. Trimming took 4 bases from V and 4 from J; bases not matched to a gene: 0. The CDR3 runs 13 residues. Per germline, CDR1 MNHNY and CDR2 SVGAGI (reference sequence). The CDR3 reads CASSWTGGNTIYF. DNA for the CDR3: TGTGCCAGCAGTTGGACAGGGGGAAACACCATATATTTT.

This clonotype was counted between two and nine times. This CDR3 is CASSSRYGQGLGTEAFF. The CDR3 DNA sequence: TGTGCCAGCAGCTCCAGGTACGGACAGGGTCTTGGCACTGAAGCTTTCTTT. The chain is built from TRBV7-2 and TRBJ1-1, with 8 bases fitting TRBD1. The CDR3 covers 17 residues. Germline V CDR1 and CDR2: SGHTA, FQGNSA. V was clipped by 4 bases and J by 4 bases; unmatched bases: 14.